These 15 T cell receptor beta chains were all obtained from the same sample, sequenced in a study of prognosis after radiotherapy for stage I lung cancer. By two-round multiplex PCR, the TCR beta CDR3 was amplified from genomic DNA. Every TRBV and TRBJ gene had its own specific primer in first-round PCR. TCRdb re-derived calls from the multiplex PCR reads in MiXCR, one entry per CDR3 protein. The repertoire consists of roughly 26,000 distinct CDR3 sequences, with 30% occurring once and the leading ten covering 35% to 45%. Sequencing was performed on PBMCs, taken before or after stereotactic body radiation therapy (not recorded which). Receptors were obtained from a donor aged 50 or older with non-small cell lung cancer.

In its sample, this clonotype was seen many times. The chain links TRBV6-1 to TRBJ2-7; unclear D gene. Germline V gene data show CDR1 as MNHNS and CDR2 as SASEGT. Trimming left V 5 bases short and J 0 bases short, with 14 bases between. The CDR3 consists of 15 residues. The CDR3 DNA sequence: TGTGCCAGCAGTCCCCCCGGCAGCCTCTCCTACGAGCAGTACTTC. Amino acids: CASSPPGSLSYEQYF.

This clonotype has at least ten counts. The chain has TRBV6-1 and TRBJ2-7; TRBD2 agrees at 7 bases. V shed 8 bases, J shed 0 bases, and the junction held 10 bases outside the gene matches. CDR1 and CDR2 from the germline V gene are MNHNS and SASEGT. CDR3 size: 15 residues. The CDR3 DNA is TGTGCCAGCCGAATACTAGCGACAAGCTCCTACGAGCAGTACTTC. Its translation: CASRILATSSYEQYF.

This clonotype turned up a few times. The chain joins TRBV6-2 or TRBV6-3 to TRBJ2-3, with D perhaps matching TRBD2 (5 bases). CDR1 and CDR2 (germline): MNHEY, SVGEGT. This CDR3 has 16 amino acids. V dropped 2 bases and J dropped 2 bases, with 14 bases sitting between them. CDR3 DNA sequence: TGTGCCAGCAGTTACGGAGGCAGGCCCTCCACAGATACGCAGTATTTT. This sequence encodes CASSYGGRPSTDTQYF.

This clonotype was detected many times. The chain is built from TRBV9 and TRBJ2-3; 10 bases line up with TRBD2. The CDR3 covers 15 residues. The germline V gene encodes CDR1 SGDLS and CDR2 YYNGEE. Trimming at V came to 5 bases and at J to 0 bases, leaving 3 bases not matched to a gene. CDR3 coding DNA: TGTGCCAGCAGTCAGCGGGAGGGCAGCACAGATACGCAGTATTTT. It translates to CASSQREGSTDTQYF.

CDR3 sequence reads: CASESKGGTNEKLFF. In DNA form, the CDR3 reads TGTGCCAGCGAGTCGAAGGGGGGGACTAATGAAAAACTGTTTTTT. This sequence joins TRBV6-1 and TRBJ1-4, with TRBD1 as a possible D gene (6 bases). The CDR3 is 15 amino acids. Germline V lookup: CDR1 MNHNS, CDR2 SASEGT. The V end lost 8 bases, the J end lost 2 bases, and 15 bases lay between the germline ends.

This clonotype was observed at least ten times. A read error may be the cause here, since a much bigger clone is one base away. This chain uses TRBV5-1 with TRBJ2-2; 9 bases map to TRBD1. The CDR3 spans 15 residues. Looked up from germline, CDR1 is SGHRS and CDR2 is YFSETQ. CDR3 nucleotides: TGCGCCAGCAGCTTAAGGACAGGGGAGGCCGGGGAGCTGTCTTTT. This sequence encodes CASSLRTGEAGELSF.

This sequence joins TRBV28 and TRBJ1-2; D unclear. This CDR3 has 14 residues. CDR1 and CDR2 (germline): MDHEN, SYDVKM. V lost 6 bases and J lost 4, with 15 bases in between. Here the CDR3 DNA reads TGTGCCAGCAGCCCTGGGCGGGTCCCCTATGGCTACACCTTC. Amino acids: CASSPGRVPYGYTF.

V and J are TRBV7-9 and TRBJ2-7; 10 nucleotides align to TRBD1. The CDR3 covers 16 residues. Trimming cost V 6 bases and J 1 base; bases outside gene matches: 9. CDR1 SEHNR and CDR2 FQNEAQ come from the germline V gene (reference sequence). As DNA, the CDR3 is TGTGCCAGCAGAGATGACAGGGGGCGAAAATCCTACGAGCAGTACTTC. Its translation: CASRDDRGRKSYEQYF.

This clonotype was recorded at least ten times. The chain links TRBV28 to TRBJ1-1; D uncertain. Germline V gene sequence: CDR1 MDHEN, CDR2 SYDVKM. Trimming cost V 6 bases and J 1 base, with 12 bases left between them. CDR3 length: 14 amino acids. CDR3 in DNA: TGTGCCAGCAGGAACCTTAATCAGAACACTGAAGCTTTCTTT. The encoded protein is CASRNLNQNTEAFF.

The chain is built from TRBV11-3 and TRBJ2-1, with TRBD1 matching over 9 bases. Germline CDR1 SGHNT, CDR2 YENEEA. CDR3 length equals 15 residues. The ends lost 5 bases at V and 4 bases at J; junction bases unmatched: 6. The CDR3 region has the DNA TGTGCCAGCAGCCTCGGGACAGGGACTTACAATGAGCAGTTCTTC. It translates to CASSLGTGTYNEQFF.

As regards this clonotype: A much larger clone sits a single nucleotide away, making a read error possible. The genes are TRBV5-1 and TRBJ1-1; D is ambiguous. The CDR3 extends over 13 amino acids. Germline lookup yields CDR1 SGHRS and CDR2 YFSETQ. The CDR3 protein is CTSSLERDTEAFF. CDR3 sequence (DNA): TGCACCAGCAGCTTGGAGAGGGACACTGAAGCTTTCTTT. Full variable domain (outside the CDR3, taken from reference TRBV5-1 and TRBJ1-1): KAGVTQTPRYLIKTRGQQVTLSCSPISGHRSVSWYQQTPGQGLQFLFEYFSETQRNKGNFPGRFSGRQFSNSRSEMNVSTLELGDSALYLCTSSLERDTEAFFGQGTRLTVV.

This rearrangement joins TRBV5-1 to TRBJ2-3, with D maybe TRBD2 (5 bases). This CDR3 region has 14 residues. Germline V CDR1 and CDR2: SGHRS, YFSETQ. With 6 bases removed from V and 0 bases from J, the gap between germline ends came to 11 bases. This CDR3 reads CASTDRGSTDTQYF. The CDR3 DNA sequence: TGCGCCAGCACTGACCGGGGTAGCACAGATACGCAGTATTTT. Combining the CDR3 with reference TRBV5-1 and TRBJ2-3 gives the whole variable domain KAGVTQTPRYLIKTRGQQVTLSCSPISGHRSVSWYQQTPGQGLQFLFEYFSETQRNKGNFPGRFSGRQFSNSRSEMNVSTLELGDSALYLCASTDRGSTDTQYFGPGTRLTVL.

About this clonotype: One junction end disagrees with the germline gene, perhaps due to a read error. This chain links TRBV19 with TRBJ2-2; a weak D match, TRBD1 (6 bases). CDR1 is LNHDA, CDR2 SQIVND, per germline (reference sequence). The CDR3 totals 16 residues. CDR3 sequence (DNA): TGTGCCAGTAGTACCCCAGGGGTAGCGAACACCTGGGAGCTGTTTTTT. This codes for CASSTPGVANTWELFF. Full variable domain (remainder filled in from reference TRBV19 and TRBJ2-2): DGGITQSPKYLFRKEGQNVTLSCEQNLNHDAMYWYRQDPGQGLRLIYYSQIVNDFQKGDIAEGYSVSREKKESFPLTVTSAQKNPTAFYLCASSTPGVANTWELFFGEGSRLTVL.

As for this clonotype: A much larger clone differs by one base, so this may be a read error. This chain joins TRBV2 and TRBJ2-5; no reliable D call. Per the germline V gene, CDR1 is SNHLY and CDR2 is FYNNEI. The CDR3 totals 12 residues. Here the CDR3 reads CASSYSEETHYF. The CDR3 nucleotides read TGTGCCAGCAGTTACAGTGAAGAGACCCACTACTTC.

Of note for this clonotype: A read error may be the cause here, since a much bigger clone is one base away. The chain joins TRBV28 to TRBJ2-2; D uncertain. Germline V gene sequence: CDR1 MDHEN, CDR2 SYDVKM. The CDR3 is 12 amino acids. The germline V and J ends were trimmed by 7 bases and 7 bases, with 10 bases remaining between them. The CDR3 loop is CASNSTNGELFF. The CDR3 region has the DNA TGTGCCAGCAATTCAACTAACGGGGAGCTGTTTTTT.